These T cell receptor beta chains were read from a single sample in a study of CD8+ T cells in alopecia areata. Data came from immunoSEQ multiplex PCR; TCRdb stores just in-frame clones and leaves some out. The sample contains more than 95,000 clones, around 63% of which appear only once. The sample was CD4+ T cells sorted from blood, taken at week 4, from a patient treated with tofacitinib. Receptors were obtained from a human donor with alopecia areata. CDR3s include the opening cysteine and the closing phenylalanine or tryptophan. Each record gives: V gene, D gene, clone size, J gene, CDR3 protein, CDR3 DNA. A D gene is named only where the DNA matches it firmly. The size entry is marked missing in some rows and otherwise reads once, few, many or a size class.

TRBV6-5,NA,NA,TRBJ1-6,CASSELQSNSPLHF,TGTGCCAGCAGTGAACTACAGTCTAATTCACCCCTCCACTTT
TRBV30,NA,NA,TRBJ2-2,CAWSVRVSGELFF,TGTGCCTGGAGTGTACGAGTATCCGGGGAGCTGTTTTTT
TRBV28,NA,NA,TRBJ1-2,CASGQGNYGYTF,TGTGCCAGCGGGCAGGGGAACTATGGCTACACCTTC
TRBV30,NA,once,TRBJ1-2,CAWWGHHGYTF,TGTGCCTGGTGGGGACATCATGGCTACACCTTC
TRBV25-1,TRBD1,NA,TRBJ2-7,CASSESDRIVYEQYF,TGTGCCAGCAGTGAATCGGACAGGATCGTCTACGAGCAGTACTTC
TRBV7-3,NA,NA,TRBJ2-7,CASSNPNDNEQYF,TGTGCCAGCAGCAACCCCAATGACAACGAGCAGTACTTC
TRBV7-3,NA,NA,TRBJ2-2,CASSLSRAGELFF,TGTGCCAGCAGCTTAAGCAGGGCCGGGGAGCTGTTTTTT
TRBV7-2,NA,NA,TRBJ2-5,CASSLGHPQETQYF,TGTGCCAGCAGCTTAGGTCATCCCCAAGAGACCCAGTACTTC
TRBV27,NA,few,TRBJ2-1,CASSFNPPARQFF,TGTGCCAGCAGTTTTAACCCTCCCGCTCGGCAGTTCTTC
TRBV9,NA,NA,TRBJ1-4,CASSVAAAANEKLFF,TGTGCCAGCAGCGTAGCGGCAGCAGCTAATGAAAAACTGTTTTTT
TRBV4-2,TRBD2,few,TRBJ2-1,CASSQQLAGGNNEQFF,TGTGCCAGCAGCCAACAACTAGCGGGGGGGAACAATGAGCAGTTCTTC
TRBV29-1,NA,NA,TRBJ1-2,CSVDRQGQVYGYTF,TGCAGCGTTGATAGGCAGGGCCAGGTCTATGGCTACACCTTC
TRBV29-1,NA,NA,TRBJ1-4,CSVGAPEGEKLFF,TGCAGCGTTGGGGCCCCCGAGGGAGAAAAACTGTTTTTT
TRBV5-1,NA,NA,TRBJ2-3,CASSSASSPSTDTQYF,TGCGCCAGCAGCTCCGCATCCAGTCCTAGCACAGATACGCAGTATTTT
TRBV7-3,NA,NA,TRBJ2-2,CASSLERANTGELFF,TGTGCCAGCAGCTTAGAGCGGGCGAACACCGGGGAGCTGTTTTTT
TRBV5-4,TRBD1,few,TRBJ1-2,CASSLETGMGYGYTF,TGTGCCAGCAGCTTGGAGACAGGGATGGGCTATGGCTACACCTTC
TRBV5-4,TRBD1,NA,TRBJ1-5,CASSKTGVENQPQHF,TGTGCCAGCAGCAAGACAGGGGTCGAGAATCAGCCCCAGCATTTT
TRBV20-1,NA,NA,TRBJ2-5,CSVVRGETQYF,TGCAGTGTCGTCAGGGGAGAGACCCAGTACTTC
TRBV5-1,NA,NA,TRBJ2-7,CASSSTGHPYEQYF,TGCGCCAGCAGCTCTACGGGACACCCTTACGAGCAGTACTTC
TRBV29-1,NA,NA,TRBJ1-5,CSVDGGANQPQHF,TGCAGCGTGGACGGGGGGGCCAATCAGCCCCAGCATTTT
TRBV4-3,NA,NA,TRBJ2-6,CASSRQTGTGANVLTF,TGCGCCAGCAGCCGGCAAACAGGGACCGGGGCCAACGTCCTGACTTTC
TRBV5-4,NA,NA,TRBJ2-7,CASSPDGLGGFYEQYF,TGTGCCAGCAGCCCCGACGGGCTGGGGGGCTTCTACGAGCAGTACTTC
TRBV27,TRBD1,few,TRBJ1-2,CASSFGTGGGYTF,TGTGCCAGCAGTTTCGGGACAGGGGGTGGCTACACCTTC
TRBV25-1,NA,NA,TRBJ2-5,CASSDSGADTGFGETQYF,TGTGCCAGCAGTGATTCAGGCGCTGACACAGGGTTTGGAGAGACCCAGTACTTC
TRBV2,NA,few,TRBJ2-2,CASSSEAGELFF,TGTGCCAGCAGTTCGGAAGCCGGGGAGCTGTTTTTT
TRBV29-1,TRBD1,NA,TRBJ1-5,CSVGTANQPQHF,TGCAGCGTCGGGACAGCAAATCAGCCCCAGCATTTT
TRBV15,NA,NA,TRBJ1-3,CATSRQKFENTIYF,TGTGCCACCAGCAGACAGAAGTTCGAAAACACCATATATTTT
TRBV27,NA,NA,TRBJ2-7,CASRQIFGARHYEQYF,TGTGCCAGCAGACAGATTTTTGGGGCTAGACATTACGAGCAGTACTTC
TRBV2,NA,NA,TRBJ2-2,CASSELVQGSGELFF,TGTGCCAGCAGTGAACTGGTACAGGGATCCGGGGAGCTGTTTTTT
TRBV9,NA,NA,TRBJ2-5,CASSVALEETQYF,TGTGCCAGCAGCGTAGCTCTGGAAGAGACCCAGTACTTC
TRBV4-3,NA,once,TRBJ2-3,CASSQDMAGVVDLDTQYF,TGCGCCAGCAGCCAAGATATGGCAGGGGTCGTGGATCTTGATACGCAGTATTTT
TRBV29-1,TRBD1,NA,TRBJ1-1,CSAWDRNTEAFF,TGCAGCGCTTGGGACAGGAACACTGAAGCTTTCTTT
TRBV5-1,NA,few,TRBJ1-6,CASSLEGPLHF,TGCGCCAGCAGCTTGGAGGGACCCCTCCACTTT
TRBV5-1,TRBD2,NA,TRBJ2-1,CASSLERGGNPYNEQFF,TGCGCCAGCAGCCTAGAGCGGGGGGGCAACCCCTACAATGAGCAGTTCTTC
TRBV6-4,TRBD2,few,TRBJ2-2,CASSVAGTSGCTGELFF,TGTGCCAGCAGTGTCGCGGGGACTAGCGGGTGCACCGGGGAGCTGTTTTTT
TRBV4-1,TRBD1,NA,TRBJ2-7,CASSQTPGQGASYEQYF,TGCGCCAGCAGCCAGACACCGGGACAGGGGGCTTCCTACGAGCAGTACTTC
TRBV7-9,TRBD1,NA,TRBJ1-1,CASSPGQANTEAFF,TGTGCCAGCAGCCCCGGACAGGCGAACACTGAAGCTTTCTTT
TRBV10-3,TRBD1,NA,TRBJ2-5,CAISADPGGGGDQYF,TGTGCCATCAGTGCGGACCCAGGGGGCGGAGGGGACCAGTACTTC
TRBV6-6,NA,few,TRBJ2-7,CASGRAGRQSYEQYF,TGTGCCAGCGGGCGGGCTGGCAGGCAATCCTACGAGCAGTACTTC
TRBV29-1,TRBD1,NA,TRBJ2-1,CSVGQGSYNEQFF,TGCAGCGTTGGACAGGGCTCCTACAATGAGCAGTTCTTC
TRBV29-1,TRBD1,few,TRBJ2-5,CSVAVTGYQETQYF,TGCAGCGTTGCTGTGACAGGGTACCAAGAGACCCAGTACTTC
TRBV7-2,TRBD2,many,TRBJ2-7,CASSFGGGPHEQYF,TGTGCCAGCAGCTTTGGGGGAGGGCCCCACGAGCAGTACTTC
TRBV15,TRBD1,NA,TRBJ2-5,CATRRGTGGAETQYF,TGTGCCACCAGGAGGGGGACAGGGGGCGCGGAGACCCAGTACTTC
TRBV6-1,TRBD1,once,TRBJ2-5,CASSPRQGMRETQYF,TGTGCCAGCAGTCCAAGACAGGGGATGCGAGAGACCCAGTACTTC
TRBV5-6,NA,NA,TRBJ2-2,CASSWTSETYTGELFF,TGTGCCAGCAGCTGGACGAGCGAGACATACACCGGGGAGCTGTTTTTT
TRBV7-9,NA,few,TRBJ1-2,CASSPPRALNYGYTF,TGTGCCAGCAGCCCCCCCAGGGCGCTAAACTATGGCTACACCTTC
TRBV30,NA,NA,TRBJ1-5,CAWSVNGNQPQHF,TGTGCCTGGAGTGTAAACGGCAATCAGCCCCAGCATTTT